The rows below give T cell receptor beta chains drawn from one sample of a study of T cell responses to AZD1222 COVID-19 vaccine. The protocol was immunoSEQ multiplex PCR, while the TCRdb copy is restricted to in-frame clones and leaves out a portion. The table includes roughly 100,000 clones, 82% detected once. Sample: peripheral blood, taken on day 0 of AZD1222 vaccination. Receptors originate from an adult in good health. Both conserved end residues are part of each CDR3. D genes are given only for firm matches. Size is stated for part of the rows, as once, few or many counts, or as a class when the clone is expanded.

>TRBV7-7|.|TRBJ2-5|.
TGTGCTAGCAGCTTACAGGGCGGCCAAGAGACCCAGTACTTC
CASSLQGGQETQYF
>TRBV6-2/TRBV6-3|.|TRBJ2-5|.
TGTGCCAGCAGTGGGCAGATCGGAGAGACCCAGTACTTC
CASSGQIGETQYF
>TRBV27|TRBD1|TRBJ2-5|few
TGTGCCAGCAGGGCACAGGGGGGTAACCAAGAGACCCAGTACTTC
CASRAQGGNQETQYF
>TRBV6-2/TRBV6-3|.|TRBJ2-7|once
TGTGCCAGCAGTTACACGGCGGGGGCCAACCTCTCCTACGAGCAGTACTTC
CASSYTAGANLSYEQYF
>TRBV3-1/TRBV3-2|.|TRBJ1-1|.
TGTGCCAGCAGGCTCGCGGGGAACACTGAAGCTTTCTTT
CASRLAGNTEAFF
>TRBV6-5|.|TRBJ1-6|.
TGTGCCAGCCGACAGGCCAGCTCCTATAATTCACCCCTCCACTTT
CASRQASSYNSPLHF
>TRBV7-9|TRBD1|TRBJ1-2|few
TGTGCCAGCAGCCATCGGACAGGGGAAAACTATGGCTACACCTTC
CASSHRTGENYGYTF
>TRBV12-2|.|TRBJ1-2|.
TGTGCAAGTCGCTTAGCGCAACACAGTAACTATGGCTACACCTTC
CASRLAQHSNYGYTF
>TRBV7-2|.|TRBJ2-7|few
TGTGCCAGCAGCTTAGTGCAGGGGAATTTCTACGAGCAGTACTTC
CASSLVQGNFYEQYF
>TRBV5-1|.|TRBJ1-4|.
TGCGCCAGCAGCTCTGGTAATGAAAAACTGTTTTTT
CASSSGNEKLFF
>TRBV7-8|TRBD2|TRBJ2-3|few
TGTGCCAGCAGCTTAGGGGGACTAGCGGGGGCAGATACGCAGTATTTT
CASSLGGLAGADTQYF
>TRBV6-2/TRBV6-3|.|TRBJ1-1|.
TGTGCCAGCAGCTTCAGAGTACTGAACACTGAAGCTTTCTTT
CASSFRVLNTEAFF
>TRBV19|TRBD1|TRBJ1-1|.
TGTGCCAGTAGTATTCCCACAGGGGGCGGGAACACTGAAGCTTTCTTT
CASSIPTGGGNTEAFF
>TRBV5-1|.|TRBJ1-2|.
TGCGCCAGCAGCTGGCAGACAGCTAACTATGGCTACACCTTC
CASSWQTANYGYTF
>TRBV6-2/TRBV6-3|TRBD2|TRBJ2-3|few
TGTGCCAGCAGTTACTCCCGGACAGAACCTAGCGGGGGGTGGGATACGCAGTATTTT
CASSYSRTEPSGGWDTQYF
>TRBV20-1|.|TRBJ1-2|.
TGCAGTGCTAGCGATGACTATGGCTACACCTTC
CSASDDYGYTF
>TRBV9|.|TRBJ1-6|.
TGTGCCAGCAGCGTAGACAGATTCGGTTCACCCCTCCACTTT
CASSVDRFGSPLHF
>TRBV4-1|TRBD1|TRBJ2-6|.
TGCGCCAGCAGCCAGGACAGGGGCCTCTCTGGGGCCAACGTCCTGACTTTC
CASSQDRGLSGANVLTF
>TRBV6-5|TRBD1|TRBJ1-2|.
TGTGCCAGCAGTCCCGGACAGGCGCTCGGCTACACCTTC
CASSPGQALGYTF
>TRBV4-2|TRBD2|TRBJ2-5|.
TGTGCCAGCAGCCCCCCGGGAGGGGGGGCTCAAGAGACCCAGTACTTC
CASSPPGGGAQETQYF
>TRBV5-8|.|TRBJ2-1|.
TGTGCCAGCAGCAGTCCCTTCAGGAATGAGCAGTTCTTC
CASSSPFRNEQFF
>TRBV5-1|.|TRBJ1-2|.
TGCGCCAGCAGCATAGGGGACTATGGCTACACCTTC
CASSIGDYGYTF
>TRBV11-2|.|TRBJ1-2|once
TGTGCCAGTCTGTCGGACAGTGGCTATGGCTACACCTTC
CASLSDSGYGYTF
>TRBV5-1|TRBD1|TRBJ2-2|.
TGCGCCAGCAGCTTGGCGGGACAGGGGAACACCGGGGAGCTGTTTTTT
CASSLAGQGNTGELFF
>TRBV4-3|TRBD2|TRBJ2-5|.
TGCGCCAGCAGCCAAGATTTACGGGGGGGCCGCGAGACCCAGTACTTC
CASSQDLRGGRETQYF